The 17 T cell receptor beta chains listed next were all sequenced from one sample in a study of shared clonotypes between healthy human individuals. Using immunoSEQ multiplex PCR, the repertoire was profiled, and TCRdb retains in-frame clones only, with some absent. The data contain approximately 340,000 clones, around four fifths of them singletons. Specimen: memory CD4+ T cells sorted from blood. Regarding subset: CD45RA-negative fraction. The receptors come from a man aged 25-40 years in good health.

CDR3 DNA: TGTGCCAGCAGTACTAGCGTGAGCTACGAGCAGTACTTC. Translating it yields CASSTSVSYEQYF. The V call is TRBV6-1, the J call TRBJ2-7; 7 nucleotides align to TRBD2. From germline, CDR1 is MNHNS and CDR2 SASEGT. The J segment lost 3 bases and the V segment lost 5 bases, leaving 4 bases of the junction unmatched. The CDR3 is made up of 13 amino acids.

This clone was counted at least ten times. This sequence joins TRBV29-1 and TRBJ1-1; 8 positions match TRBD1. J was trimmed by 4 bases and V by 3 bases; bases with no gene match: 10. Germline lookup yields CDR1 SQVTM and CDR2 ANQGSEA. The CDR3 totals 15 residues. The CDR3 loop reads CSVEFQQGGATEAFF. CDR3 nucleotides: TGCAGCGTTGAGTTCCAACAGGGGGGGGCCACTGAAGCTTTCTTT.

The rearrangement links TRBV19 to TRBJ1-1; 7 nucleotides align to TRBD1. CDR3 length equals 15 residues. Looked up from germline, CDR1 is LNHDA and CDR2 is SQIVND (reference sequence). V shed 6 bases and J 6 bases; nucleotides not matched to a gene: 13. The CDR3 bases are TGTGCCAGTAGGGACCTTACAGGGGCGCGTCCTGAAGCTTTCTTT. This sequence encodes CASRDLTGARPEAFF. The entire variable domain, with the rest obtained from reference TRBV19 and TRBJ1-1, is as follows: DGGITQSPKYLFRKEGQNVTLSCEQNLNHDAMYWYRQDPGQGLRLIYYSQIVNDFQKGDIAEGYSVSREKKESFPLTVTSAQKNPTAFYLCASRDLTGARPEAFFGQGTRLTVV.

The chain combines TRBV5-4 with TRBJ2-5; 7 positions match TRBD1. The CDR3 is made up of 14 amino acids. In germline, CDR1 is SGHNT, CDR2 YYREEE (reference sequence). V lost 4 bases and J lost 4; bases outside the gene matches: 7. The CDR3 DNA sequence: TGTGCCAGCAGCGCCTTAAGACAGGGAGAGACCCAGTACTTC. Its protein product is CASSALRQGETQYF.

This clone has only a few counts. The DNA of the CDR3 is TGTGCCAGCAGTCCTTCTAGCGGCACAGATACGCAGTATTTT. It specifies CASSPSSGTDTQYF. The chain has TRBV5-4 and TRBJ2-3, with a weak D call TRBD2 (6 bases). The germline CDR1 and CDR2 sequences are SGHNT and YYREEE (reference sequence). V was cut by 5 bases and J by 1 base, with 11 bases left in between. CDR3 size: 14 residues.

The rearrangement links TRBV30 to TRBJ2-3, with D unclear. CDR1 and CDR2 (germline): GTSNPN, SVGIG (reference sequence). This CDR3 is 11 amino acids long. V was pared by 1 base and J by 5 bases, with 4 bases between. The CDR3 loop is CAWSAGDTQYF. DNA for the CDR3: TGTGCCTGGAGTGCAGGAGATACGCAGTATTTT. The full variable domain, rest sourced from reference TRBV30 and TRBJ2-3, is SQTIHQWPATLVQPVGSPLSLECTVEGTSNPNLYWYRQAAGRGLQLLFYSVGIGQISSEVPQNLSASRPQDRQFILSSKKLLLSDSGFYLCAWSAGDTQYFGPGTRLTVL.

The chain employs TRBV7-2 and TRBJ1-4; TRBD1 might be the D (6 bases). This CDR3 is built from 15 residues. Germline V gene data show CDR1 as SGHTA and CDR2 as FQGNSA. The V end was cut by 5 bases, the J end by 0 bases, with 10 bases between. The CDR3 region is CASSPAGATNEKLFF. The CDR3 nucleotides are TGTGCCAGCAGCCCTGCAGGGGCAACTAATGAAAAACTGTTTTTT.

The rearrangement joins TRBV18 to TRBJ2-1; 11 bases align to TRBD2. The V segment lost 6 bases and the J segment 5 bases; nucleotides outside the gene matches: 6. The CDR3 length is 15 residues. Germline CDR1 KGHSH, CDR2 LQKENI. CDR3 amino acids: CASSPTSGIDNEQFF. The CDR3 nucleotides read TGTGCCAGCTCCCCGACTAGCGGGATTGACAATGAGCAGTTCTTC.

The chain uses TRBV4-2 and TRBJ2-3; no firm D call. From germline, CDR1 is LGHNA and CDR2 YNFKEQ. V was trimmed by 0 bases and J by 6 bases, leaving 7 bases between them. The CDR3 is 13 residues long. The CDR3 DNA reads TGTGCCAGCAGCCAAGATAAACGGGATACGCAGTATTTT. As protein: CASSQDKRDTQYF.

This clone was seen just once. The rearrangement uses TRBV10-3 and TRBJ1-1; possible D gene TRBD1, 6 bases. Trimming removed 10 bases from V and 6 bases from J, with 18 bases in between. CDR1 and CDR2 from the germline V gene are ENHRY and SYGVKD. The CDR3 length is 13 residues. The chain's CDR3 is CATEDSPKPEAFF. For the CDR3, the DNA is TGTGCCACAGAGGACAGTCCGAAACCTGAAGCTTTCTTT.

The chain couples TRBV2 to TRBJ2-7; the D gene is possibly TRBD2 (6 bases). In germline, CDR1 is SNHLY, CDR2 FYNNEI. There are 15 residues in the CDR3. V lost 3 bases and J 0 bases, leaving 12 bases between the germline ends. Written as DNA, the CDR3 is TGTGCCAGCAGTGAGTCCGCGGGGTCCTCCTACGAGCAGTACTTC. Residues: CASSESAGSSYEQYF.

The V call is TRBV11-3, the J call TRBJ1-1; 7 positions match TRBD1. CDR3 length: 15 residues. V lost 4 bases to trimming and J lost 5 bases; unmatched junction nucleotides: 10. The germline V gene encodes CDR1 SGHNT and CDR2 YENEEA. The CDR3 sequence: CASSYSNQGETEAFF. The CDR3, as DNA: TGTGCCAGCAGCTACAGTAACCAGGGGGAGACTGAAGCTTTCTTT.

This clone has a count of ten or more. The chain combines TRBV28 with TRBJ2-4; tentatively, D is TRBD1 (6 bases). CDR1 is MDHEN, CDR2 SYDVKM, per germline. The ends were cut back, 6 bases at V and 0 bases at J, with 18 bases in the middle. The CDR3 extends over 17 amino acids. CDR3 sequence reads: CASRPYRVPVAKNIQYF. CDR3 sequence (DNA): TGTGCCAGCAGACCGTACAGGGTCCCCGTAGCCAAAAACATTCAGTACTTC.

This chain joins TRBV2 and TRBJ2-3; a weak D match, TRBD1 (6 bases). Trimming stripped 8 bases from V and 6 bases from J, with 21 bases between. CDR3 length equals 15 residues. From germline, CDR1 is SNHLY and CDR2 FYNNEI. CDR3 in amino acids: CASGMPGTLGDTQYF. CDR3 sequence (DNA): TGTGCCAGCGGGATGCCCGGGACACTCGGGGATACGCAGTATTTT.

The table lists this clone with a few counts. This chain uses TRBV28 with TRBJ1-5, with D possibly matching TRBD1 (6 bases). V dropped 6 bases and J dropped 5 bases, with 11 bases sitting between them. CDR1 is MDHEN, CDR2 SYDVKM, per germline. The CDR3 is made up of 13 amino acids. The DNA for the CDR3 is TGTGCCAGCAGAGAGGGGGGGGATCAGCCCCAGCATTTT. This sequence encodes CASREGGDQPQHF.

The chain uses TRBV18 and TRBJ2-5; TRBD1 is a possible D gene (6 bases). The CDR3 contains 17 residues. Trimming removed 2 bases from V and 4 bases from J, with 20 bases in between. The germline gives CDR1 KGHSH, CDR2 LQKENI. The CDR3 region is CASSPNIAGAGAETQYF. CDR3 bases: TGTGCCAGCTCACCAAATATCGCAGGGGCAGGGGCAGAGACCCAGTACTTC. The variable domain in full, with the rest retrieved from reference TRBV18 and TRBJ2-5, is NAGVMQNPRHLVRRRGQEARLRCSPMKGHSHVYWYRQLPEEGLKFMVYLQKENIIDESGMPKERFSAEFPKEGPSILRIQQVVRGDSAAYFCASSPNIAGAGAETQYFGPGTRLLVL.

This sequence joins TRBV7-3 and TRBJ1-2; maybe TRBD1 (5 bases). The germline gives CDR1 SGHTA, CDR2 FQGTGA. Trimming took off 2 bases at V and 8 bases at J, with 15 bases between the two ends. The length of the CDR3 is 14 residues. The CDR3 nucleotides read TGTGCCAGCAGCTTAGACGGGACCGGGATAGGCTACACCTTC. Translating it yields CASSLDGTGIGYTF.